The sequence of this T cell receptor (beta chain) was determined in a study of cytomegalovirus exposure and HLA in healthy donors. Concerning this clone itself: Its antigen is still unknown.

After removal of 4 bases from V and 4 bases from J, the junction contained 2 bases not matched to a gene. Germline assignment: CDR1 SGHTA and CDR2 FQGTGA. CDR3 size: 15 residues. Overall study findings and caveats: A later analysis linked a missense DCLRE1C variant to TCR beta V- and J-gene trimming. The dataset shows that most TCR sequences were rare, while some public TCRs occurred in many donors. Prior analysis indicated that the majority of TCR beta V segments exhibited productivity approximately 87% or approximately 30% of the time. Some TCR beta chains (roughly 150 of them) were listed as cytomegalovirus-associated.

Primers: 60 Vbeta forward and 13 Jbeta reverse. This table comes from immunoSEQ multiplex PCR, and its TCRdb copy is limited to in-frame clones, with some not included. The sample shows hundreds of thousands of clones, 75% to 85% of them seen only once. The chain combines TRBV7-3 with TRBJ2-5, with 14 bases lining up with TRBD2. This sequence was found in a girl aged 10-17 years in good health and CMV-seronegative. Sequencing input: PBMCs. The CDR3, as DNA: TGTGCCAGCAGCTCCGGACTAGCGGGAGGAGAGACCCAGTACTTC. Encoded protein: CASSSGLAGGETQYF.